Following are 11 T cell receptor beta chains from one sample sequenced in a study of beta chain features in type 1 diabetes. Study findings and constraints: Among patients with Type 1 diabetes, TCRB CDR3s were moderately but significantly shorter in every one of the four CD4+ subsets.

These receptors' antigens are unknown. The isolated RNA, all of it, was reverse transcribed, so expressed TCRB transcripts were what got sequenced. Only in-frame clones appear in the TCRdb table, and some are missing; sequencing was by immunoSEQ multiplex PCR. Of roughly 220,000 clones in the sample, around 15% are singletons; the top ten hold 0.065% to 0.095%. The sequencing input was naive CD4+ T cells from blood. These receptors came from a man under 40 with type 1 diabetes.

The chain has TRBV29-1 and TRBJ2-6, with D maybe TRBD1 (6 bases). The V gene lost 6 bases and the J gene lost 2 bases, with 8 bases spanning the gap. CDR1 and CDR2 from the germline V gene are SQVTM and ANQGSEA. There are 13 residues in the CDR3. The CDR3 is CSVRTAGANVLTF. Written as DNA, the CDR3 is TGCAGCGTCAGGACAGCTGGGGCCAACGTCCTGACTTTC. The complete variable domain, with remaining parts taken from reference TRBV29-1 and TRBJ2-6, reads SAVISQKPSRDICQRGTSLTIQCQVDSQVTMMFWYRQQPGQSLTLIATANQGSEATYESGFVIDKFPISRPNLTFSTLTVSNMSPEDSSIYLCSVRTAGANVLTFGAGSRLTVL.

This rearrangement joins TRBV9 to TRBJ2-1; 7 nucleotides match TRBD2. Germline V gives CDR1 SGDLS, CDR2 YYNGEE. There are 15 residues in the CDR3. Losses at the gene ends were 0 bases for V and 2 bases for J; bases not matched to a gene: 2. CDR3 nucleotide sequence: TGTGCCAGCAGCGTAGCCGGGACTACCTACAATGAGCAGTTCTTC. Encoded protein: CASSVAGTTYNEQFF. Variable domain in full (rest from reference TRBV9 and TRBJ2-1): DSGVTQTPKHLITATGQRVTLRCSPRSGDLSVYWYQQSLDQGLQFLIQYYNGEERAKGNILERFSAQQFPDLHSELNLSSLELGDSALYFCASSVAGTTYNEQFFGPGTRLTVL.

The rearrangement uses TRBV5-1 and TRBJ2-5, with D hard to call. Germline V gene lookup returns CDR1 SGHRS and CDR2 YFSETQ. The V and J ends lost 7 bases and 5 bases respectively, with 9 bases between them. The CDR3 totals 11 residues. CDR3 bases: TGCGCCAGCGGAATTGAGGAGACCCAGTACTTC. Translation gives CASGIEETQYF.

This sequence joins TRBV30 and TRBJ2-4; possibly TRBD1 for D (6 bases). The germline V gene encodes CDR1 GTSNPN and CDR2 SVGIG (reference sequence). CDR3 length: 14 residues. V was pared by 5 bases and J by 6 bases, with 17 bases between. The CDR3 nucleotides are TGTGCCTGGTCAACGGGACAAGGGGGAAACATTCAGTACTTC. This gives the protein CAWSTGQGGNIQYF. Combining the CDR3 with reference TRBV30 and TRBJ2-4 gives the whole variable domain SQTIHQWPATLVQPVGSPLSLECTVEGTSNPNLYWYRQAAGRGLQLLFYSVGIGQISSEVPQNLSASRPQDRQFILSSKKLLLSDSGFYLCAWSTGQGGNIQYFGAGTRLSVL.

The rearrangement joins TRBV28 to TRBJ2-1; the D is unclear. This CDR3 comprises 12 residues. From germline, CDR1 is MDHEN and CDR2 SYDVKM. V lost 6 bases and J lost 7, with 10 bases in between. CDR3 sequence reads: CASSPYKNEQFF. CDR3 in DNA: TGTGCCAGCAGCCCATATAAGAATGAGCAGTTCTTC.

This rearrangement joins TRBV7-9 to TRBJ2-1, with D possibly being TRBD2 (6 bases). Trimming cost V 8 bases and J 5 bases, with 13 bases left between them. The CDR3 totals 13 residues. Germline assignment: CDR1 SEHNR and CDR2 FQNEAQ (reference sequence). CDR3 sequence: CASRRGPDNEQFF. The CDR3 region has the DNA TGTGCCAGCCGGAGGGGCCCCGACAATGAGCAGTTCTTC.

The chain links TRBV5-6 to TRBJ1-2, with D unclear. The CDR3 runs to 15 residues. The V and J ends lost 2 bases and 3 bases respectively, with 14 bases between them. The germline V gene has CDR1 SGHDT and CDR2 YYEEEE. The CDR3 here is CASSFRVGTDYGYTF. The CDR3 DNA reads as TGTGCCAGCAGCTTCCGTGTTGGTACCGACTATGGCTACACCTTC.

V and J are TRBV9 and TRBJ2-1; D may be TRBD1 (6 bases). The germline gives CDR1 SGDLS, CDR2 YYNGEE. This CDR3 is built from 15 residues. Trimming removed 0 bases at V and 7 bases at J, with 14 bases between. The CDR3 spells CASSVATGSRNEQFF. The CDR3 DNA follows: TGTGCCAGCAGCGTAGCTACAGGGAGTCGTAATGAGCAGTTCTTC. Using reference TRBV9 and TRBJ2-1 for the parts outside the CDR3, the full variable domain is DSGVTQTPKHLITATGQRVTLRCSPRSGDLSVYWYQQSLDQGLQFLIQYYNGEERAKGNILERFSAQQFPDLHSELNLSSLELGDSALYFCASSVATGSRNEQFFGPGTRLTVL.

The chain joins TRBV5-1 to TRBJ2-7; 8 positions agree with TRBD2. Germline-derived CDR1 and CDR2 are SGHRS and YFSETQ. Germline trimming cut 0 bases from V and 3 bases from J; bases unmatched to any gene: 5. The length of the CDR3 is 15 residues. Here the CDR3 DNA reads TGCGCCAGCAGCTTGGAGGCGGGAGGAATCTACGAGCAGTACTTC. This codes for CASSLEAGGIYEQYF.

This clone was seen a handful of times. The rearrangement uses TRBV9 and TRBJ2-1, with D hard to call. This CDR3 has 11 amino acids. V dropped 0 bases and J dropped 9 bases, with 4 bases sitting between them. Germline loops: CDR1 SGDLS, CDR2 YYNGEE. CDR3 nucleotide sequence: TGTGCCAGCAGCGTAGAAGCTGAGCAGTTCTTC. Its translation is CASSVEAEQFF.

The rearrangement links TRBV29-1 to TRBJ2-7; D gene uncertain. This CDR3 region has 13 residues. Germline V gene data show CDR1 as SQVTM and CDR2 as ANQGSEA. The ends were cut back, 8 bases at V and 3 bases at J, with 17 bases in the middle. The CDR3 loop reads CSYSWGGDYEQYF. CDR3 sequence (DNA): TGCAGCTACTCATGGGGTGGGGACTACGAGCAGTACTTC.